This T cell receptor (beta chain) was sequenced in a study of blood T cell repertoires in COVID-19. Whole-study context: Acute-phase and convalescent COVID-19 samples originated in the United States, Italy and Spain. Sources were T cells, B-cell-depleted T cells, or PBMCs; the material itself was cDNA or gDNA.

The CDR3 runs to 12 residues. CDR1 is SGDLS, CDR2 YYNGEE, per germline. The J segment lost 8 bases and the V segment lost 2 bases, leaving 1 base of the junction unmatched. Original data processing: Amplifying reference gene primers gave estimates of nucleated cell counts. TCRdb's table, derived via immunoSEQ multiplex PCR, lists solely in-frame clones and lacks some. V and J calls and clone size are as listed in that table; D and trimming were resolved from the DNA. The table records 100,000 to 150,000 clones, roughly 69% of them present only once. The TCR sequence derives from a woman in her 70s with acute or convalescent COVID-19. The V call is TRBV9, the J call TRBJ2-1; 7 nucleotides match TRBD2. The sequenced sample was peripheral blood. CDR3 coding DNA: TGTGCCAGCAGCGTTAGCGGGTATGAGCAGTTCTTC. Protein sequence: CASSVSGYEQFF.